These T cell receptor beta chains were read from a single sample in a study of T-cell memory formation after mild COVID-19. TCRdb analysed the 5' RACE reads with MiXCR anew, one entry per CDR3 protein. The table shows 160,000 or so distinct CDR3 sequences, with 31% occurring only once. Sequencing used PBMCs or a T cell subset sorted from them (not recorded which). These receptor sequences come from an adult woman who had mild COVID-19 (a few samples of this study predate the infection). Cell type and time point are not known. Both conserved end residues are part of each CDR3. Fields, in order: D gene, J gene, clone size, V gene, CDR3 DNA, CDR3 protein. A D gene is named only where the DNA matches it firmly. The size entry is marked missing in some rows and otherwise reads once, few, many or a size class.

D: -; J: TRBJ2-3; size: -; V: TRBV7-9; DNA: TGTGCCAGCAGCTTTGGGACTAGCACAGATACGCAGTATTTT; CDR3: CASSFGTSTDTQYF
D: -; J: TRBJ2-7; size: few; V: TRBV18; DNA: TGTGCCAGCTCTAAGGGGCAACCCTACGAGCAGTACTTC; CDR3: CASSKGQPYEQYF
D: TRBD1; J: TRBJ1-2; size: -; V: TRBV12-3/TRBV12-4; DNA: TGTGCCAGCAGCTTTGGATCGACAGGGCCCTATGGCTACACCTTC; CDR3: CASSFGSTGPYGYTF
D: -; J: TRBJ1-5; size: -; V: TRBV24-1; DNA: TGTGCCACCACCGGGTATCAGCCCCAGCATTTT; CDR3: CATTGYQPQHF
D: TRBD1; J: TRBJ2-7; size: few; V: TRBV12-3/TRBV12-4; DNA: TGTGCCAGCAGTCCCAGCCTCACAGGGGGCAATTGGGACTTC; CDR3: CASSPSLTGGNWDF
D: TRBD1; J: TRBJ1-1; size: -; V: TRBV12-3/TRBV12-4; DNA: TGTGCCAGCAGTGCCGGGACAGGCATGAACACTGAAGCTTTCTTT; CDR3: CASSAGTGMNTEAFF
D: TRBD1; J: TRBJ1-1; size: -; V: TRBV12-3/TRBV12-4; DNA: TGTGCCAGCAGGGAGGGACAGGAGGGGACTGAAGCTTTCTTT; CDR3: CASREGQEGTEAFF
D: TRBD1; J: TRBJ1-5; size: -; V: TRBV7-9; DNA: TGTGCCAGCAGCTTAGAGGGGGCGTATCAGCCCCAGCATTTT; CDR3: CASSLEGAYQPQHF
D: -; J: TRBJ1-2; size: -; V: TRBV5-1; DNA: TGCGCCAGCAGCTTGGTCGGGGGTAACTATGGCTACACCTTC; CDR3: CASSLVGGNYGYTF
D: TRBD1; J: TRBJ2-6; size: -; V: TRBV7-6; DNA: TGTGCCAGCAGCTCCTCGAGGGGGCCAGGGGCCAACGTCCTGACTTTC; CDR3: CASSSSRGPGANVLTF
D: TRBD1; J: TRBJ2-7; size: few; V: TRBV12-3/TRBV12-4; DNA: TGTGCCAGCAGCCGTGGGGGACAGGGTACCAACGAGCAGTACTTC; CDR3: CASSRGGQGTNEQYF
D: -; J: TRBJ2-7; size: few; V: TRBV9; DNA: TGTGCCAGCAGCGTCCTACAAAGGCTCTACGAGCAGTACTTC; CDR3: CASSVLQRLYEQYF
D: TRBD2; J: TRBJ2-7; size: -; V: TRBV20-1; DNA: TGCAGTGCTAGAGATGCTAGCGGGGGTTTGGGGGAGCAGTACTTC; CDR3: CSARDASGGLGEQYF
D: TRBD2; J: TRBJ2-1; size: -; V: TRBV5-1; DNA: TGCGCCAGCAGCCCCAGGGAAGCGGGAGATAGCAATGAGCAGTTCTTC; CDR3: CASSPREAGDSNEQFF
D: -; J: TRBJ2-3; size: -; V: TRBV6-1; DNA: TGTGCCAGCACCGCCGGGAGTGGGACAGATACGCAGTATTTT; CDR3: CASTAGSGTDTQYF
D: -; J: TRBJ1-5; size: few; V: TRBV6-1; DNA: TGTGCCAGCAGTGAAAGGTTAGATAGGCAGCCCCAGCATTTT; CDR3: CASSERLDRQPQHF
D: -; J: TRBJ2-1; size: -; V: TRBV4-1; DNA: TGCGCCAGCAGAAGGACGGCCTACCTGATACCCTCCTACAATGAGCAGTTCTTC; CDR3: CASRRTAYLIPSYNEQFF
D: -; J: TRBJ1-2; size: few; V: TRBV5-5; DNA: TGTGCCAGCAGCTCCCTCGATCACGGTGGTGGCTACACCTTC; CDR3: CASSSLDHGGGYTF
D: TRBD1; J: TRBJ1-1; size: few; V: TRBV12-3/TRBV12-4; DNA: TGTGCCAGCAGCACCTCAGGGGGTACTGAAGCTTTCTTT; CDR3: CASSTSGGTEAFF
D: -; J: TRBJ2-5; size: -; V: TRBV19; DNA: TGTGCCAGTAGTATCGCCAGTCAAGAGACCCAGTACTTC; CDR3: CASSIASQETQYF
D: -; J: TRBJ1-4; size: -; V: TRBV7-2; DNA: TGTGCCAGCAGCCGTCTCAGGGGAGATTACGAAAAACTGTTTTTT; CDR3: CASSRLRGDYEKLFF
D: -; J: TRBJ2-1; size: few; V: TRBV12-5; DNA: TGTGCTAGTGGTTTGGCCAAGCACAATGAGCAGTTCTTC; CDR3: CASGLAKHNEQFF
D: TRBD2; J: TRBJ2-3; size: few; V: TRBV5-1; DNA: TGCGCCAGCAGTATGTCTAGCGGGAGCACAGATACGCAGTATTTT; CDR3: CASSMSSGSTDTQYF